This TCR beta chain was profiled in a study of T cell repertoires in cytomegalovirus infection. About the research overall: Signatures in public TCR beta sequences pointed to both CMV infection and matching HLA type.

MiXCR was run by TCRdb on the reads, yielding one entry per CDR3 protein. The table lists 600,000 to 800,000 distinct CDR3 sequences, more than 20% of them singletons. The CDR3 runs to 14 residues. Trimming stripped 3 bases from V and 12 bases from J, with 15 bases between. The chain combines TRBV12-3 or TRBV12-4 with TRBJ2-6; weak D call: TRBD1 (5 bases). The sample was CD8+ T cells from PBMCs. This clonotype originated in a human donor in good health (CMV status not recorded). Some clones in this sample may be carry-over from other donors' samples. CDR3 region: CASSFYGRAVVLTF. In DNA, the CDR3 is TGTGCCAGCAGTTTCTATGGCAGGGCGGTCGTCCTGACTTTC.